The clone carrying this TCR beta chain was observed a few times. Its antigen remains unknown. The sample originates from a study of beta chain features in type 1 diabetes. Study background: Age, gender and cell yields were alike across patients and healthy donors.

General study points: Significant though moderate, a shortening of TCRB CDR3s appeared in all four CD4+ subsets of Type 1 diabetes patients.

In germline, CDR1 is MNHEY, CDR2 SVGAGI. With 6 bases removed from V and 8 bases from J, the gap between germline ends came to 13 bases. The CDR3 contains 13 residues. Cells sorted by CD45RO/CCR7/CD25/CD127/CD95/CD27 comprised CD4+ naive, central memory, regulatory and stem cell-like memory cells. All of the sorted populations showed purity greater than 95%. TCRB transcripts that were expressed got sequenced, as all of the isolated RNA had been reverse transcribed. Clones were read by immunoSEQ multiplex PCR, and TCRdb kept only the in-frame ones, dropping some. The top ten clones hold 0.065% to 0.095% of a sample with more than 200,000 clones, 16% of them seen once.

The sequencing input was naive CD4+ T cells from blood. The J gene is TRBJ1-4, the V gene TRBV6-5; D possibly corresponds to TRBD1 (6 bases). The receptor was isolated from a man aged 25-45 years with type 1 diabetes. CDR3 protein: CASRPGAWEKLFF. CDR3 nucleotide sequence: TGTGCCAGCAGACCAGGGGCCTGGGAAAAACTGTTTTTT.